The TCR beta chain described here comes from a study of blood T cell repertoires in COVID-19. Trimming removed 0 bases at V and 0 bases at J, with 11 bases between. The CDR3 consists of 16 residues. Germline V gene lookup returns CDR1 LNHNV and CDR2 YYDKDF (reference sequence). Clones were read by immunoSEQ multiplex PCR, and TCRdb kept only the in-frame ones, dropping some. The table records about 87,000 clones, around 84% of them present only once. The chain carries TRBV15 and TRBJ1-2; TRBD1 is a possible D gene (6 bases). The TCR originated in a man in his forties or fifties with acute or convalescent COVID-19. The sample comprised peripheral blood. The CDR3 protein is CATSRERTVTNYGYTF. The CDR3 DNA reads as TGTGCCACCAGCAGAGAAAGGACAGTGACTAACTATGGCTACACCTTC.